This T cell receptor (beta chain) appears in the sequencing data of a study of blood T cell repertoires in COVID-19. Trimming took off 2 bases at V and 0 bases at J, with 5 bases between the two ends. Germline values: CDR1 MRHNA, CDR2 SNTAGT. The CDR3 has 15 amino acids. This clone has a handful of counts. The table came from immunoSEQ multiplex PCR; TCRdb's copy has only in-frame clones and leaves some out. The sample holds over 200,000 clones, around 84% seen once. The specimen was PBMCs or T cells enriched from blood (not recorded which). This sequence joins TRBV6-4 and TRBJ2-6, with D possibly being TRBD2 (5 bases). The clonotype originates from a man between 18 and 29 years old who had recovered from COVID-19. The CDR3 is CASSDRDSGANVLTF. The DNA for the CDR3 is TGTGCCAGCAGTGACCGGGACTCTGGGGCCAACGTCCTGACTTTC.